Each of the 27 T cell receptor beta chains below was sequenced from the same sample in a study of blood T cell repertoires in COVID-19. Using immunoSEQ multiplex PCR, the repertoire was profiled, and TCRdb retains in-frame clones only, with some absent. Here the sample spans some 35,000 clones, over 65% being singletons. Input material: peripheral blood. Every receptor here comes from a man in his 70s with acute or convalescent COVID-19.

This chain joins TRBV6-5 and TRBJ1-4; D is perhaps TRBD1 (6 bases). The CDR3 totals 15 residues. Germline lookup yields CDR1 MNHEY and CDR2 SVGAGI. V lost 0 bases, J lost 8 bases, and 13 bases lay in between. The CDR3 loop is CASSYSIGTKEKLFF. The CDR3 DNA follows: TGTGCCAGCAGTTACTCGATCGGGACAAAAGAAAAACTGTTTTTT.

The CDR3 DNA reads as TGTGCCACGCCTGGGGCCTCCGGGGAGCTGTTTTTT. This translates into CATPGASGELFF. The gene calls are TRBV12-3 or TRBV12-4 and TRBJ2-2, with D possibly TRBD1 on 5 matching bases. V dropped 10 bases and J dropped 6 bases, with 12 bases sitting between them. The CDR3 runs 12 residues.

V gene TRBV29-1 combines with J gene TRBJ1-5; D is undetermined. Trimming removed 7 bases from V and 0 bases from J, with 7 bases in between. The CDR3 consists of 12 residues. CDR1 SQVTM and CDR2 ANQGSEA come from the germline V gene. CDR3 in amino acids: CSAGISNQPQHF. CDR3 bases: TGCAGCGCCGGGATTAGCAATCAGCCCCAGCATTTT. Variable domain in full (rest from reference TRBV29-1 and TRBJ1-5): SAVISQKPSRDICQRGTSLTIQCQVDSQVTMMFWYRQQPGQSLTLIATANQGSEATYESGFVIDKFPISRPNLTFSTLTVSNMSPEDSSIYLCSAGISNQPQHFGDGTRLSIL.

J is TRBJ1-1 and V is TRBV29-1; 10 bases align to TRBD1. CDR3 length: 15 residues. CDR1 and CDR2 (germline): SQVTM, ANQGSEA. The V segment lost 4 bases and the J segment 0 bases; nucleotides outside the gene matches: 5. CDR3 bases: TGCAGCGTTGGGACAGGGGGGACCTTGAACACTGAAGCTTTCTTT. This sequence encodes CSVGTGGTLNTEAFF.

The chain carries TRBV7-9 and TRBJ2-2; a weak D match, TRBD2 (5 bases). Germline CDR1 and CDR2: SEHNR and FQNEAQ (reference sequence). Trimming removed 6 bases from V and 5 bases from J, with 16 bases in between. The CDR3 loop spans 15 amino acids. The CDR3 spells CASRSRTGGTGELFF. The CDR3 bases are TGTGCCAGCAGATCCCGGACGGGCGGGACCGGGGAGCTGTTTTTT.

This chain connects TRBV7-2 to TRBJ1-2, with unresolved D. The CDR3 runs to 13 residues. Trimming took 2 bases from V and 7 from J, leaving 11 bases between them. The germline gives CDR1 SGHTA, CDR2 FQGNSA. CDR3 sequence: CASSLLTLRGYTF. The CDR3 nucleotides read TGTGCCAGCAGCTTACTAACGCTCCGTGGCTACACCTTC. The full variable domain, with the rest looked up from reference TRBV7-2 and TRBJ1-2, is GAGVSQSPSNKVTEKGKDVELRCDPISGHTALYWYRQSLGQGLEFLIYFQGNSAPDKSGLPSDRFSAERTGGSVSTLTIQRTQQEDSAVYLCASSLLTLRGYTFGSGTRLTVV.

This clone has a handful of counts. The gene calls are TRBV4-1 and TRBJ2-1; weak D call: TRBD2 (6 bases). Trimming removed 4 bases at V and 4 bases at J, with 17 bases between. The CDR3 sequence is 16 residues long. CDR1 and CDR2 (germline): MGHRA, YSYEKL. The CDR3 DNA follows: TGCGCCAGCAGCCCATTACTTCGCGGGGCGTACAATGAGCAGTTCTTC. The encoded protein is CASSPLLRGAYNEQFF.

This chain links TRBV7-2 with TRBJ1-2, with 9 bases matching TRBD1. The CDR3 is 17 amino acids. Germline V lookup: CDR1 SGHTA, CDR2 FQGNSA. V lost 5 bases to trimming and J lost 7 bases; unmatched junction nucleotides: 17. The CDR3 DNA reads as TGTGCCAGCAGCCAGAATCGACAGGGGGTATTGTACGGTGGCTACACCTTC. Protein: CASSQNRQGVLYGGYTF.

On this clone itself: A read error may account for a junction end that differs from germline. CDR3 nucleotides: TGTGCCAGCTCACCACAAGCCGGAGGAGGGCGCTTC. This codes for CASSPQAGGGRF. The genes are TRBV18 and TRBJ2-7; D may be TRBD2 (6 bases). This CDR3 region has 12 residues. Germline lookup yields CDR1 KGHSH and CDR2 LQKENI. Full variable domain (missing parts from reference TRBV18 and TRBJ2-7): NAGVMQNPRHLVRRRGQEARLRCSPMKGHSHVYWYRQLPEEGLKFMVYLQKENIIDESGMPKERFSAEFPKEGPSILRIQQVVRGDSAAYFCASSPQAGGGRFGPGTRLTVT.

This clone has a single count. The CDR3 DNA reads as TGTGCCAGCAGCACAGGGACTAGCGGGAGGTACGAGCAGTACTTC. As protein: CASSTGTSGRYEQYF. V is TRBV7-9 and J is TRBJ2-7; 15 nucleotides agree with TRBD2. The V and J ends lost 5 bases and 4 bases, in that order; junction bases with no gene match: 3. From germline, CDR1 is SEHNR and CDR2 FQNEAQ (reference sequence). The CDR3 is made up of 15 amino acids.

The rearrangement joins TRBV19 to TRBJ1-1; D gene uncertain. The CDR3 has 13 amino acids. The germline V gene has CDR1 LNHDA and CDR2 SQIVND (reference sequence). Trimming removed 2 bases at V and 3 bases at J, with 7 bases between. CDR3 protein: CASSIRRDTEAFF. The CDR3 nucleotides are TGTGCCAGTAGTATAAGGAGGGACACTGAAGCTTTCTTT.

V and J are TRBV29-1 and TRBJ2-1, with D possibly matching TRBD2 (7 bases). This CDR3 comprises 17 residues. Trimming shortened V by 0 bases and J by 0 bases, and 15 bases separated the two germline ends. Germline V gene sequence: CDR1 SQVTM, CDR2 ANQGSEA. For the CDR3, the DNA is TGCAGCGTTGAAGATGAGGAGGGAGGGGGCTCCTACAATGAGCAGTTCTTC. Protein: CSVEDEEGGGSYNEQFF.

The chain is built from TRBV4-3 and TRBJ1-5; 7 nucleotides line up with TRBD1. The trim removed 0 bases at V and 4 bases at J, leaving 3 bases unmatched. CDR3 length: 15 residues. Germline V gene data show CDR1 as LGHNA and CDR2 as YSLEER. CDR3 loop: CASSQEGQLNQPQHF. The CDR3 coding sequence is TGCGCCAGCAGCCAAGAGGGACAGCTAAATCAGCCCCAGCATTTT.

The CDR3 DNA is TGTGCCAGCAGCTCCCCAGGGGCGAGTGGCACTGAAGCTTTCTTT. It translates to CASSSPGASGTEAFF. V usage is TRBV5-4 and J usage is TRBJ1-1, with D maybe TRBD1 (6 bases). Trimming pared 3 bases from V and 4 bases from J, leaving 16 bases between. CDR1 SGHNT and CDR2 YYREEE come from the germline V gene (reference sequence). The CDR3 is 15 amino acids.

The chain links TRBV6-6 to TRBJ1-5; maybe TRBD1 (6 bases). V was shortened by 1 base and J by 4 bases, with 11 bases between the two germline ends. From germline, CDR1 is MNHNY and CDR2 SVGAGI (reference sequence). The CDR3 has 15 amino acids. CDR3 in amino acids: CASSYLTGWNQPQHF. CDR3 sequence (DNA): TGTGCCAGCAGTTACTTAACAGGGTGGAATCAGCCCCAGCATTTT.

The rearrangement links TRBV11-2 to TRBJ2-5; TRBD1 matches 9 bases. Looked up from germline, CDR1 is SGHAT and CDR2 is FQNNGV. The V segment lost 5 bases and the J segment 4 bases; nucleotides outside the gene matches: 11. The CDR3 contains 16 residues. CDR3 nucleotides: TGTGCCAGCAGCGTCGACAGGGGGAGGCAGGCAGAGACCCAGTACTTC. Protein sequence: CASSVDRGRQAETQYF.

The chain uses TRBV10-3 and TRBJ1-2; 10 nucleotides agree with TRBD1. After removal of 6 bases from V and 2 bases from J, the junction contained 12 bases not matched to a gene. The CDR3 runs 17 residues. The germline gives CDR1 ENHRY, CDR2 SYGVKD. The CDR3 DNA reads TGTGCCATCAGCGCTGGGACAGGGGTTTTCACCAACTATGGCTACACCTTC. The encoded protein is CAISAGTGVFTNYGYTF.

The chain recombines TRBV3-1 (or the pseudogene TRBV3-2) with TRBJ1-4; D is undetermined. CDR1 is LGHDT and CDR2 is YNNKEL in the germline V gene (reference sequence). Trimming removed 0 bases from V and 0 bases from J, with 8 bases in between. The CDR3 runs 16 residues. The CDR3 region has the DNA TGTGCCAGCAGCCAAGAGAGAATTGCAACTAATGAAAAACTGTTTTTT. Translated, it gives CASSQERIATNEKLFF.

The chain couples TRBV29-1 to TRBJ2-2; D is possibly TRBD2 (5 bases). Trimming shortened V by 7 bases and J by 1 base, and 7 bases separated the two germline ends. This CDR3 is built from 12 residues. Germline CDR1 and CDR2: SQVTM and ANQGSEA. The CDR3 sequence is CSAAGNTGELFF. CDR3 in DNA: TGCAGCGCGGCGGGGAACACCGGGGAGCTGTTTTTT.

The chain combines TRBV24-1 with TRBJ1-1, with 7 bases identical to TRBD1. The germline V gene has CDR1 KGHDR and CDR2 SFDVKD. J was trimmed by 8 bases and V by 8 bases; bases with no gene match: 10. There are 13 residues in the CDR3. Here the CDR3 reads CATMLSTGMEAFF. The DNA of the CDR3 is TGTGCCACCATGCTGTCGACAGGGATGGAAGCTTTCTTT.

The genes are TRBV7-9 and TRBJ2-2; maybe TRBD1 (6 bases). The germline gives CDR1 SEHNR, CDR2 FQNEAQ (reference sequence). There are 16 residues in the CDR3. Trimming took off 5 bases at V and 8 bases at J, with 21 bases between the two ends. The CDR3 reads CASSPGHTPLGGELFF. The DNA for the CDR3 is TGTGCCAGCAGCCCGGGACATACACCCCTGGGGGGGGAGCTGTTTTTT.

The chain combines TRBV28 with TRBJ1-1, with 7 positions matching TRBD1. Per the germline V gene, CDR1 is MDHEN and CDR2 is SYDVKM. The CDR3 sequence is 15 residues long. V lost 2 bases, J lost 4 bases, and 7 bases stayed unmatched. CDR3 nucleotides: TGTGCCAGCAGTTTACCGAACAGGGGAGGCACTGAAGCTTTCTTT. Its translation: CASSLPNRGGTEAFF.

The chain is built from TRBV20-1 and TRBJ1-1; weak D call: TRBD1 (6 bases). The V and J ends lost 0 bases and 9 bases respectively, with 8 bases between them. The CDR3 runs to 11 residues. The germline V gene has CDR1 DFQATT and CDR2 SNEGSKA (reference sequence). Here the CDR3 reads CSAREDRKAFF. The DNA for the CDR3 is TGCAGTGCTAGAGAGGACAGAAAAGCTTTCTTT.

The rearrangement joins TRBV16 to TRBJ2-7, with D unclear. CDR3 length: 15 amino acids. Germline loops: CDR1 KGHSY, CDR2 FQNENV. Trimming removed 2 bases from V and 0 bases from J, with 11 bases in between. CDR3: CASSQRRSGSYEQYF. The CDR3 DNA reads TGTGCCAGCAGCCAAAGGCGGTCCGGCTCCTACGAGCAGTACTTC.

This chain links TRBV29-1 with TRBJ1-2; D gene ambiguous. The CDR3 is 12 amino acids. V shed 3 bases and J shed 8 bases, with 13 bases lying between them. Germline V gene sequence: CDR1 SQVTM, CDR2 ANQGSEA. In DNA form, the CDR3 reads TGCAGCGTTGATGGGTTTTCGGGGGGCTACACCTTC. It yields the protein CSVDGFSGGYTF.

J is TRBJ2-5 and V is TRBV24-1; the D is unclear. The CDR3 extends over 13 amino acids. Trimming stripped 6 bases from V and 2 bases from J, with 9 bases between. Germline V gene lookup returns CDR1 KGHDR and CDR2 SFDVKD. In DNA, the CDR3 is TGTGCCACCAGTTCTGGGCCGCAAGAGACCCAGTACTTC. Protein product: CATSSGPQETQYF.

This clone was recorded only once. The CDR3 protein is CASSEKRELRTGELFF. CDR3 bases: TGTGCCAGCAGTGAAAAGAGGGAACTACGAACCGGGGAGCTGTTTTTT. The gene calls are TRBV6-1 and TRBJ2-2, with D perhaps matching TRBD2 (5 bases). Germline V gene lookup returns CDR1 MNHNS and CDR2 SASEGT. V was cut by 2 bases and J by 5 bases, with 15 bases left in between. CDR3 size: 16 residues.